This record looks at one T cell receptor beta chain sequence and its context. The antigen is undetermined. The data originate from a study of Ad26.COV2.S vaccination and SARS-CoV-2 variants. Background on the study: Intramuscularly, Ad26.COV2.S was given either once or twice, 56 days apart. Overall study findings and caveats: Individuals receiving vaccine had higher spike-specific TCR breadth than placebo recipients did.

Only in-frame clones appear in the TCRdb table, and some are missing; sequencing was by immunoSEQ multiplex PCR. The table lists around 340,000 clones, less than 90% of them singletons. V was cut by 5 bases and J by 8 bases, with 13 bases left in between. The germline V gene has CDR1 SGHTA and CDR2 FQGTGA. The CDR3 length is 13 residues. Documented treatment: 15 to 20 received Ad26.COV2.S at low or high dose, single or two shots; several received placebo; per-sample allocation not given. Sampling happened 63 days after the first vaccine or placebo injection. J is TRBJ2-1 and V is TRBV7-3; TRBD1 or TRBD2 may be the D gene (7 bases each). This receptor was obtained from a person between 18 and 59 years old who received the Ad26.COV2.S COVID-19 vaccine or a placebo. The specimen was peripheral blood, collected in a trial of Ad26.COV2.S vaccine versus placebo. In nucleotides, the CDR3 is TGTGCCAGCAGCCAGGGGGGGATCGATGAGCAGTTCTTC. It specifies CASSQGGIDEQFF.